This TCR beta chain was documented in a study of CD8+ T cells in alopecia areata. Extracted from the samples, RNA was reverse transcribed into cDNA to serve as the sequencing template. The repertoire was sequenced with immunoSEQ multiplex PCR; TCRdb's copy has only in-frame clones and lacks some. The data contain approximately 210,000 clones, roughly two fifths of them singletons. Stated treatment: oral pan-JAK inhibitor, 5-10 mg twice daily. Alopecia areata patients provided lesional scalp punch biopsies and peripheral blood. This specimen was CD4+ T cells sorted from blood, taken at roughly week 36, from a patient treated with tofacitinib. The clonotype was recovered from a human donor with alopecia areata.

CDR3 residues: CASSDAEGLQYF. The CDR3 DNA sequence: TGTGCCAGCAGTGATGCGGAGGGCCTCCAGTACTTC. V is TRBV2 and J is TRBJ2-4; D is perhaps TRBD2 (6 bases). In germline, CDR1 is SNHLY, CDR2 FYNNEI. Between the trimmed V and J ends, which lost 3 bases and 13 bases, there was a span of 13 bases. The CDR3 loop spans 12 amino acids.